This T cell receptor beta chain was recovered during a study of T cell repertoires in cytomegalovirus infection. Study at large: Indicated by public TCR beta signatures were CMV infection and matching HLA type.

Trimming pared 0 bases from V and 2 bases from J, leaving 12 bases between. This CDR3 is built from 16 residues. CDR1 SGDLS and CDR2 YYNGEE come from the germline V gene. Using its own MiXCR run on the reads, TCRdb lists one record per CDR3 protein. The sample includes 170,000 or so distinct CDR3 sequences, about 17% of them seen just once. The specimen sequenced was CD8+ T cells from PBMCs. The clonotype was recovered from a human donor in good health (CMV status not recorded). Some clones in this sample may be carry-over from other donors' samples. The chain couples TRBV9 to TRBJ2-1; D might be TRBD1 (7 bases). Written as DNA, the CDR3 is TGTGCCAGCAGCGTAGACAGGGGAGGAACCTACAATGAGCAGTTCTTC. This sequence encodes CASSVDRGGTYNEQFF.